The sequence of this T cell receptor (beta chain) was determined in a study of human T cells and chemical hapten exposure (dated by TCRdb to about 2021). Context from the whole study: For sensitization, 2% DPC in acetone was applied to a 2 cm by 2 cm area of upper inner arm skin. Throughout the study period of around 25 weeks, patients also received therapeutic DPC doses to the scalp every week. Patch testing was done on the upper back using Finn chambers containing 0.01% DPC, and results were scored after 6 days according to International Contact Dermatitis Research Group standards. Most of the patients in the cohort were female, and the cohort covered alopecia areata with under or over 50% scalp involvement, alopecia totalis and alopecia universalis. Libraries were combined into a pool for sequencing, and differences in TCR yield between samples came mainly from small differences in library volumes within the pool. Peripheral blood TCR repertoire changes were tracked in vivo in alopecia patients during primary and secondary sensitization to the hapten diphenylcyclopropenone (DPC). Patient blood was sampled pre-sensitization (week 0) and at 2, 6 and about 24 weeks after DPC sensitization. Roughly 30 alopecia patients gave blood for TCR sequencing at one to four time points (pre-sensitization, 2, 6 and 24 weeks).

The junction shows trimming of 5 bases on V and 6 bases on J, and the gene matches do not reach 10 bases of it. Measured from the cysteine to the phenylalanine, the CDR3 is 13 residues long. Only the CDR3 part of the read is kept: 39 bases, read in frame from the first base. CDR1 is given as SQVTM and CDR2 as ANQGSEA, both from the germline V gene. This clonotype has more than one count but fewer than ten. What antigen it recognizes has not been identified. Qualities for individual bases were not recorded, and no much larger clone is one base off. Receptor libraries were prepared by RACE. The reads were generated on a NextSeq 500. During library preparation, unique molecular identifiers were attached to individual cDNA molecules so that TCRs could be counted in a quantitative, reproducible way. Each blood RNA sample was used to sequence both TCR alpha and TCR beta chains. The published analysis was carried out like this. Samples had a median of roughly 87,000 TCRs, with a range from about 23,224 to 750,000. The Decombinator software suite was used to annotate the V, J and CDR3 of the TCR reads. To make PS versus PT1 abundance plots, every sample was subsampled to the same number of TCRs (28,000). TCRs were defined as expanded if absent before sensitization and observed at least eight times at the 2-week time point. In TCRdb, the public reads were trimmed at Q25 with fastp and aligned with MiXCR, with productive beta chains retained. Merged by CDR3 protein, the rows form single entries marked with the most common genes and DNA. These V and J calls are TCRdb output, not the study's own analysis. For this sample there are about 120,000 distinct CDR3 sequences; about 10% appear just once. Approximately 2.5% of the sample is taken by the ten largest.

What the work shows at the level of the full study, not this receptor alone: DPC sensitization did not change how many TCRs were above 1 in 1000 frequency, and no evidence was found of alterations in global repertoire structure. Expanded TCRs formed significantly more large CDR3 similarity clusters than pre-sensitization or healthy control sets, consistent with antigen-driven responses. Repeated subsampling changed both the strength of the expansion versus patch-test correlation and the threshold at which that correlation became significant. Patch test score correlated positively with the number of PT1 expanded TCRs, reaching significance at thresholds 8, 16 and 32 but not at 4. Because all patients had alopecia, a presumed autoimmune disease, the immune response of the patients might differ from that of healthy individuals.

Explained via the paper, the time point label denotes: patch test 3, about 24 weeks after DPC sensitization. The treatment or condition label, read with the paper, signifies: therapeutic diphenylcyclopropenone sensitization with weekly scalp DPC. At each patch-test visit, blood was drawn before the patch test was applied. To be eligible, patients had to be aged 18 to 70, diagnosed with alopecia and judged suitable for DPC therapy, while pregnant patients were excluded. Total RNA was isolated from unfractionated whole blood collected in Tempus Blood RNA tubes. The specimen comprised whole blood, sampled in connection with sensitization to the hapten diphenylcyclopropenone (DPC). The sequence came from a woman aged 45-60 years with alopecia areata. Some clones in this sample may be carry-over from other donors' samples. Recombination linked TRBV29-1 to TRBJ2-7; TRBD2 matches 7 bases in the middle. The DNA sequence is given as TGCAGCGTTTCGTGGGGGGGAGGAGGCGAGCAGTACTTC. It codes for CSVSWGGGGEQYF.